This entry is about one TCR beta chain. No antigen is known for it. Per the germline V gene, CDR1 is SGHRS and CDR2 is YFSETQ. The CDR3 is made up of 14 amino acids. The V and J ends lost 7 bases and 2 bases, in that order; junction bases with no gene match: 4. The data stem from a study of regulatory T cells. Whole-study results and caveats: Skewed V and J usage and few unique V-J pairs marked patient repertoires, most in Tregs. In CD3G-deficient patients, conventional CD4+ T cells were enriched for hydrophobic CDR3 residues at positions 6 and 7.

A couple of CD3G-deficient patients had more severe autoimmunity; all had some. Patients aged 2 to 39 years had fewer naive T cells. CD4+ T cells were divided by sorting: CD25-high CD127-low Tregs, CD25-low CD127-high conventional cells. Primers: 52 TRBV forward and 13 TRBJ reverse. This table comes from immunoSEQ multiplex PCR, and its TCRdb copy is limited to in-frame clones, with some not included. The repertoire holds 25,000 to 40,000 clones, with over 85% as singletons. Sequenced: conventional CD4+ T cells sorted from blood. The sequence came from a child aged 2 to 15 with CD3G deficiency. The rearrangement uses TRBV5-1 and TRBJ2-3; TRBD2 agrees at 10 bases. This CDR3 reads CASASGRATDTQYF. The CDR3 coding sequence is TGCGCCAGCGCCAGCGGGAGGGCCACAGATACGCAGTATTTT.